Below are 9 T cell receptor beta chains sequenced from a single sample in a study of early stage breast cancer tumors. Only in-frame clones appear in the TCRdb table, and some are missing; sequencing was by immunoSEQ multiplex PCR. The sample yields a few thousand clones, around 70% seen once. Sequences were obtained from breast tumor tissue. The receptors derive from a person between 55 and 69 years old with breast cancer.

The V gene is TRBV27, the J gene TRBJ2-5; 14 bases align to TRBD2. The CDR3 is 17 amino acids. Trimming at V came to 3 bases and at J to 4 bases, leaving 7 bases not matched to a gene. Germline values: CDR1 MNHEY, CDR2 SMNVEV (reference sequence). The CDR3 DNA reads as TGTGCCAGCAGTTTTTCTCGACTAGCGGGAGGGCGAGAGACCCAGTACTTC. Its protein product is CASSFSRLAGGRETQYF.

The chain couples TRBV30 to TRBJ2-5; D is perhaps TRBD1 or TRBD2 (5 bases each). This CDR3 contains 15 residues. Germline CDR1 is GTSNPN and CDR2 is SVGIG (reference sequence). The V and J ends lost 3 bases and 0 bases respectively, with 14 bases between them. The CDR3 region is CAWRAPGAYQETQYF. The CDR3 coding sequence is TGTGCCTGGAGGGCCCCCGGGGCGTACCAAGAGACCCAGTACTTC. Full variable domain (missing parts from reference TRBV30 and TRBJ2-5): SQTIHQWPATLVQPVGSPLSLECTVEGTSNPNLYWYRQAAGRGLQLLFYSVGIGQISSEVPQNLSASRPQDRQFILSSKKLLLSDSGFYLCAWRAPGAYQETQYFGPGTRLLVL.

The chain is built from TRBV6-4 and TRBJ2-1; 9 nucleotides agree with TRBD2. The CDR3 spans 16 residues. The V and J ends lost 0 bases and 2 bases, in that order; junction bases with no gene match: 2. CDR1 and CDR2 (germline): MRHNA, SNTAGT. The DNA of the CDR3 is TGTGCCAGCAGTGACTCGATAGCGGGAGCCTACAATGAGCAGTTCTTC. It codes for CASSDSIAGAYNEQFF.

The V call is TRBV4-3, the J call TRBJ2-3, with 10 bases identical to TRBD2. The V gene end was trimmed by 3 bases and the J gene end by 5 bases; junction bases not matched to a gene: 2. Per germline, CDR1 LGHNA and CDR2 YSLEER. The CDR3 extends over 14 amino acids. The CDR3 is CASSHRLAGDTQYF. The CDR3 bases are TGCGCCAGCAGCCACCGACTAGCGGGAGATACGCAGTATTTT.

The table lists this clone with a few counts. The chain combines TRBV5-1 with TRBJ1-1, with D perhaps matching TRBD1 (5 bases). The V gene's germline CDR1 is SGHRS and CDR2 YFSETQ. V lost 3 bases and J lost 1, with 10 bases in between. This CDR3 has 14 amino acids. In DNA form, the CDR3 reads TGCGCCAGCAGCTCCGGGGGAGCGAACACTGAAGCTTTCTTT. Translation gives CASSSGGANTEAFF.

The CDR3 region is CASRERDPNTEAFF. In DNA form, the CDR3 reads TGCGCCAGCAGGGAACGGGACCCGAACACTGAAGCTTTCTTT. The chain recombines TRBV4-1 with TRBJ1-1; weak D call: TRBD1 (5 bases). The CDR3 has 14 amino acids. Trimming took 6 bases from V and 1 from J, leaving 12 bases between them. CDR1 MGHRA and CDR2 YSYEKL come from the germline V gene.

The chain employs TRBV29-1 and TRBJ2-7, with D perhaps assigned TRBD1 or TRBD2 (5 bases each). Germline loops: CDR1 SQVTM, CDR2 ANQGSEA. CDR3 length equals 14 residues. Trimming took off 5 bases at V and 6 bases at J, with 20 bases between the two ends. CDR3 sequence: CSVSEGTEAGEQYF. The CDR3 region has the DNA TGCAGCGTTTCCGAGGGGACGGAGGCGGGCGAGCAGTACTTC.

The chain couples TRBV7-9 to TRBJ2-7, with a weak D call TRBD2 (5 bases). The V gene lost 5 bases and the J gene lost 3 bases, with 8 bases spanning the gap. The CDR3 covers 12 residues. The V gene's germline CDR1 is SEHNR and CDR2 FQNEAQ (reference sequence). Written as DNA, the CDR3 is TGTGCCAGCAGCCTTGACTACTACGAGCAGTACTTC. Protein product: CASSLDYYEQYF.

This CDR3 is CASSLSWKQYF. Here the CDR3 DNA reads TGTGCCAGCAGTTTAAGTTGGAAGCAGTACTTC. This rearrangement joins TRBV6-6 to TRBJ2-7, with D unclear. The germline V gene has CDR1 MNHNY and CDR2 SVGAGI (reference sequence). This CDR3 contains 11 residues. Between the trimmed V and J ends, which lost 4 bases and 8 bases, there was a span of 9 bases.